One and the same sample provided the 8 T cell receptor beta chains below, sequenced in a study of T cell repertoires in aging, cancer and after chemotherapy. Amplification of TCR beta used genomic DNA extracted from peripheral blood. TRB rearrangements spanning V, D and J were amplified using mixed TRB-A/B primers. Via MiXCR, TCRdb re-called the multiplex PCR reads, giving one row per CDR3 protein. This sample has more than 10,000 distinct CDR3 sequences, with 21% found just once. The specimen was blood. All receptors come from a human donor in good health.

Relative to its sample, this clonotype is medium-sized. V usage is TRBV6-5 and J usage is TRBJ1-1; D remains unclear. CDR3 size: 11 residues. V lost 6 bases and J lost 8, with 10 bases in between. The germline CDR1 and CDR2 sequences are MNHEY and SVGAGI. The CDR3 loop is CASSRAREAFF. CDR3 sequence (DNA): TGTGCCAGCAGCCGCGCTAGGGAAGCTTTCTTT.

The chain couples TRBV12-3 or TRBV12-4 to TRBJ2-3; D remains unclear. This CDR3 contains 17 residues. Trimming cost V 1 base and J 4 bases, with 18 bases left between them. CDR3 DNA sequence: TGTGCCAGCAGTTTAGAGTATAGGCTGGGCGGTGCAGATACGCAGTATTTT. This translates into CASSLEYRLGGADTQYF.

This clonotype was observed many times. This chain joins TRBV5-5 and TRBJ1-6; weak D call: TRBD1 (6 bases). This CDR3 is built from 15 residues. V was clipped by 4 bases and J by 10 bases, with 18 bases between them. From germline, CDR1 is SGHKS and CDR2 YYEKEE (reference sequence). The CDR3 spells CASSPTGPPESPLHF. The CDR3 DNA reads TGTGCCAGCAGCCCAACAGGGCCGCCGGAGTCACCCCTCCACTTT.

This clonotype was seen a few times. The gene calls are TRBV18 and TRBJ1-5; D is unresolved. V dropped 1 base and J dropped 2 bases, with 3 bases sitting between them. This CDR3 comprises 13 residues. CDR1 and CDR2 from the germline V gene are KGHSH and LQKENI. The chain's CDR3 is CASSPQGNQPQHF. CDR3 sequence (DNA): TGTGCCAGCTCACCACAGGGCAATCAGCCCCAGCATTTT.

In its sample, this clonotype ranks as medium-sized. This sequence joins TRBV19 and TRBJ2-7; D is unresolved. The V gene's germline CDR1 is LNHDA and CDR2 SQIVND (reference sequence). V was cut by 0 bases and J by 3 bases, with 12 bases left in between. The CDR3 has 15 amino acids. CDR3 DNA sequence: TGTGCCAGTAGTATAGATTCAGCCCCATTCTACGAGCAGTACTTC. Protein: CASSIDSAPFYEQYF.

Points on this clonotype: A much larger clone differs by one base, so this may be a read error. The rearrangement joins TRBV7-9 to TRBJ2-2, with D maybe TRBD2 (5 bases). The V end was cut by 6 bases, the J end by 6 bases, with 5 bases between. Looked up from germline, CDR1 is SEHNR and CDR2 is FQNEAQ (reference sequence). CDR3 length equals 11 residues. CDR3 coding DNA: TGTGCCAGCAGGGGAGCCGGGGAGCTGTTTTTT. This encodes CASRGAGELFF.

For the CDR3, the DNA is TGTGCCAGCAGCCAAGGGGCGGGGGGGCAGGAAGATACGCAGTATTTT. Translating it yields CASSQGAGGQEDTQYF. The chain has TRBV4-2 and TRBJ2-3, with 9 bases fitting TRBD2. V gave up 1 base and J gave up 5 bases; unmatched junction bases: 7. Germline V gene data show CDR1 as LGHNA and CDR2 as YNFKEQ. This CDR3 has 16 amino acids.

The V gene is TRBV6-2 or TRBV6-3, the J gene TRBJ2-1; perhaps TRBD2 as D (5 bases). Germline V CDR1 and CDR2: MNHEY, SVGEGT. This CDR3 has 14 residues. V lost 7 bases and J lost 2, with 12 bases in between. CDR3 in amino acids: CASTPRGTYNEQFF. The CDR3 DNA reads as TGTGCCAGCACCCCCCGGGGTACCTACAATGAGCAGTTCTTC.